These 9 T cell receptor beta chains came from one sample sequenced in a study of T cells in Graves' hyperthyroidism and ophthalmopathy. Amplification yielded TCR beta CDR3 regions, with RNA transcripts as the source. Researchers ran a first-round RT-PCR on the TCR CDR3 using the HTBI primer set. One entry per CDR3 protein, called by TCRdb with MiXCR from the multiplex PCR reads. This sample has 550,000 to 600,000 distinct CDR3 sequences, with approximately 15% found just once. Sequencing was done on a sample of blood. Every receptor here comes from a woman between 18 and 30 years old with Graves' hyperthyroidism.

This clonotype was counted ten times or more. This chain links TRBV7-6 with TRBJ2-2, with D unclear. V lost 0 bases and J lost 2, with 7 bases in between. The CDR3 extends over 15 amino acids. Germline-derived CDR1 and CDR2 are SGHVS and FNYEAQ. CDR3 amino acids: CASSLALSNTGELFF. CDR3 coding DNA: TGTGCCAGCAGCTTAGCGCTAAGTAACACCGGGGAGCTGTTTTTT.

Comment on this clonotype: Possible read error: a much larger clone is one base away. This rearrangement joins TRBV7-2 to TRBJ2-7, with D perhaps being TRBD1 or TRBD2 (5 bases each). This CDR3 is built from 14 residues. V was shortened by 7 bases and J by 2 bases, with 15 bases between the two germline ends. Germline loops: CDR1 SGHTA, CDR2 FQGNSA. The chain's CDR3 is CASNSRDGTYEQYF. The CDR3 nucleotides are TGTGCCAGCAACTCCCGGGACGGAACCTACGAGCAGTACTTC.

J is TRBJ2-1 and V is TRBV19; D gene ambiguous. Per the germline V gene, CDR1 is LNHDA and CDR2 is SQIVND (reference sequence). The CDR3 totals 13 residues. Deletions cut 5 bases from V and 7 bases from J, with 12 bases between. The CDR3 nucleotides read TGTGCCAGTAGTTCAACCCACAGTAATGAGCAGTTCTTC. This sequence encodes CASSSTHSNEQFF.

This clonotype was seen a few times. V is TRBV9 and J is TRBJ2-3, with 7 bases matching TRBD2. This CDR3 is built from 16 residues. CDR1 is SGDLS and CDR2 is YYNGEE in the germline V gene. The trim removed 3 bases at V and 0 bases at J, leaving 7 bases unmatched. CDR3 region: CASSAGASGSTDTQYF. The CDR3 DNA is TGTGCCAGCAGCGCCGGGGCTAGCGGAAGCACAGATACGCAGTATTTT.

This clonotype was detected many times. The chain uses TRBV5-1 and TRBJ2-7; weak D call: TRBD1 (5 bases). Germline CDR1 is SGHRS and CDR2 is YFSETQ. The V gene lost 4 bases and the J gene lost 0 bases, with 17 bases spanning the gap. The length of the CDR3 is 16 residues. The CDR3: CASSPPTQADSYEQYF. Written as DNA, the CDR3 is TGCGCCAGCAGCCCTCCTACACAGGCCGACTCCTACGAGCAGTACTTC. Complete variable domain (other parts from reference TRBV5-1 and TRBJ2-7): KAGVTQTPRYLIKTRGQQVTLSCSPISGHRSVSWYQQTPGQGLQFLFEYFSETQRNKGNFPGRFSGRQFSNSRSEMNVSTLELGDSALYLCASSPPTQADSYEQYFGPGTRLTVT.

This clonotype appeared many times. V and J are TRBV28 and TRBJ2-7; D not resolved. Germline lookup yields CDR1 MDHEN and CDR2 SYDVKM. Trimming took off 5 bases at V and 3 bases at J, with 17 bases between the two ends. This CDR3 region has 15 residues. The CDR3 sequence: CASSPPNGIGYEQYF. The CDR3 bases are TGTGCCAGCAGTCCCCCCAATGGAATCGGCTACGAGCAGTACTTC.

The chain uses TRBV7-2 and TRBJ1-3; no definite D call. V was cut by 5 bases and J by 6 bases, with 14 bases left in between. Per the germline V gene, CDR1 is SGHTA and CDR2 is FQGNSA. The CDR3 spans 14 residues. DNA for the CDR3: TGTGCCAGCAGCCACCTCGGTTTGAAAAACACCATATATTTT. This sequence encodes CASSHLGLKNTIYF.

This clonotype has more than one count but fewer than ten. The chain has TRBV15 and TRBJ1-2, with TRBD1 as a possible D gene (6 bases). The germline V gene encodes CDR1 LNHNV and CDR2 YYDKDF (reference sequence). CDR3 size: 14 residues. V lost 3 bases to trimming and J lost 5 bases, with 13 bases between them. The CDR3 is CATSSSGEVYGYTF. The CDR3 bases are TGTGCCACCAGCAGCTCAGGGGAGGTTTATGGCTACACCTTC.

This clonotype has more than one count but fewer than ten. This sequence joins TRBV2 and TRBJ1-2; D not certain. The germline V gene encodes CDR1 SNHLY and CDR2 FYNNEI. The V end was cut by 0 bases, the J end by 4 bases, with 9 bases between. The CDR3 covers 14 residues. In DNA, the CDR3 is TGTGCCAGCAGTGAAGCGATACAGAGCTATGGCTACACCTTC. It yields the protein CASSEAIQSYGYTF.